The T cell receptor beta chain under discussion was sequenced for a study of T cells in Graves' hyperthyroidism and ophthalmopathy. In its sample, this clonotype was seen many times. The source material, RNA transcripts, was used to amplify TCR beta CDR3 regions. During a first-round RT-PCR of the TCR CDR3, the HTBI primer set was used. Via MiXCR, TCRdb re-called the multiplex PCR reads, giving one row per CDR3 protein. The repertoire holds about 640,000 distinct CDR3 sequences, 14% seen once, with approximately 13% in the top ten. The origin of this receptor is a woman in her fifties or sixties with Graves' ophthalmopathy. The sequenced sample was blood.

CDR3 DNA: TGTGCCAGCAGTTTAACAGGGGGCCGCAATCAGCCCCAGCATTTT. Translation gives CASSLTGGRNQPQHF. The V and J genes are TRBV28 and TRBJ1-5; TRBD1 agrees at 9 bases. With V trimmed by 2 bases and J by 2 bases, 1 base remained unmatched. CDR3 length: 15 residues. Germline assignment: CDR1 MDHEN and CDR2 SYDVKM. The variable domain in full, with the rest retrieved from reference TRBV28 and TRBJ1-5, is DVKVTQSSRYLVKRTGEKVFLECVQDMDHENMFWYRQDPGLGLRLIYFSYDVKMKEKGDIPEGYSVSREKKERFSLILESASTNQTSMYLCASSLTGGRNQPQHFGDGTRLSIL.